The entry below gives a single T cell receptor (beta chain) sequence along with its context. The antigen remains undetermined. The data belong to a study of T cell responses to AZD1222 COVID-19 vaccine. Study results and limitations: Unmutated variant regions are reportedly the target of nearly half of TCRs that are spike-specific.

Germline V gene lookup returns CDR1 SEHNR and CDR2 FQNEAQ (reference sequence). V was cut by 6 bases and J by 5 bases, with 13 bases left in between. The CDR3 is 14 residues long. Clones were sequenced by immunoSEQ multiplex PCR, and TCRdb holds only the in-frame ones, with some missing. Here the sample spans just over 60,000 clones, over 60% being singletons. Sequenced material: peripheral blood, taken on day 0 of AZD1222 vaccination. The chain employs TRBV7-9 and TRBJ1-4; D might be TRBD1 (5 bases). The sequence derives from an adult in good health. The CDR3, as DNA: TGTGCCAGCAGGGGTACGAGGGGAAATGAAAAACTGTTTTTT. Encoded protein: CASRGTRGNEKLFF.